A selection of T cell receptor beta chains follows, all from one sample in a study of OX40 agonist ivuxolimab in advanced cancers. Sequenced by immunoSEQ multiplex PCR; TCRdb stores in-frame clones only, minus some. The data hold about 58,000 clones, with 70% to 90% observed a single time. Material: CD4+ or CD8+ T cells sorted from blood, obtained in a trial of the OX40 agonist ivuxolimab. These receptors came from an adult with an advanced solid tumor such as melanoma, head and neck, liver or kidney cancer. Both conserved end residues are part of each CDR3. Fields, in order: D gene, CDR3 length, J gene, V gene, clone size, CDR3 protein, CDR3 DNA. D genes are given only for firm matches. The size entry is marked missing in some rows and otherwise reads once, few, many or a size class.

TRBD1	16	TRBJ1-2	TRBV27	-	CASRTSRTGNNYGYTF	TGTGCCAGCAGAACCTCCCGGACAGGGAATAACTATGGCTACACCTTC
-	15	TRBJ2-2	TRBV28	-	CASSLGGADTGELFF	TGTGCCAGCAGTTTAGGTGGGGCTGACACCGGGGAGCTGTTTTTT
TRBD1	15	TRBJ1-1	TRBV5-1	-	CASSIHRGGQTEAFF	TGCGCCAGCAGCATTCACAGGGGAGGGCAAACTGAAGCTTTCTTT
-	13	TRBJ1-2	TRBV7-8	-	CASSFQPGDGYTF	TGTGCCAGCAGCTTTCAACCCGGGGACGGCTACACCTTC
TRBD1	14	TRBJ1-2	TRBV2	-	CASSAEDRGYGYTF	TGTGCCAGCAGCGCCGAGGACAGGGGCTATGGCTACACCTTC
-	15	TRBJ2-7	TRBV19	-	CASSIDRQGINEQYF	TGTGCCAGTAGTATAGATCGCCAGGGGATCAACGAGCAGTACTTC
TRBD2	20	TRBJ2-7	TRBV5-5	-	CASSLGRVRLAGGSSYEQYF	TGTGCCAGCAGCTTGGGACGGGTTAGGCTAGCGGGAGGTAGCTCCTACGAGCAGTACTTC
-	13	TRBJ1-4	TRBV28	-	CASSSTENEKLFF	TGTGCCAGCAGTTCGACAGAGAATGAAAAACTGTTTTTT
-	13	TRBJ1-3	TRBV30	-	CAWNKGTGNTIYF	TGTGCCTGGAACAAGGGGACTGGAAACACCATATATTTT
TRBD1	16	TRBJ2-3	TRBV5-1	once	CASSWGPGQGEDTQYF	TGCGCCAGCAGCTGGGGTCCTGGACAGGGGGAAGATACGCAGTATTTT
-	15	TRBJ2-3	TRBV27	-	CASSLITRGTDTQYF	TGTGCCAGCAGTTTAATCACCAGGGGCACAGATACGCAGTATTTT
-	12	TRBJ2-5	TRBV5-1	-	CASSLNTETQYF	TGCGCCAGCAGCTTGAATACAGAGACCCAGTACTTC
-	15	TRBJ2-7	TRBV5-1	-	CASSLYAARGNEQYF	TGCGCCAGCAGCTTGTATGCGGCCCGGGGGAACGAGCAGTACTTC
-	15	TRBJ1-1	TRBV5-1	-	CASSSRWGKDTEAFF	TGCGCCAGCAGTAGTCGTTGGGGTAAGGACACTGAAGCTTTCTTT
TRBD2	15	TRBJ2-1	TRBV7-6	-	CASSSGTTPRDEQFF	TGTGCCAGCAGCTCCGGGACTACCCCTCGGGATGAGCAGTTCTTC
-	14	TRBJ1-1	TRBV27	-	CASSPAPGNTEAFF	TGTGCCAGCAGTCCCGCCCCAGGGAACACTGAAGCTTTCTTT
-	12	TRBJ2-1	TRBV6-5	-	CASSDLGNEQFF	TGTGCCAGCAGTGACCTTGGCAATGAGCAGTTCTTC
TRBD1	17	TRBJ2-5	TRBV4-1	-	CASSQPTGGGSKETQYF	TGCGCCAGCAGCCAACCGACAGGGGGAGGAAGTAAAGAGACCCAGTACTTC
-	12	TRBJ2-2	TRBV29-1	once	CSVNGAGGELFF	TGCAGCGTTAACGGGGCGGGAGGGGAGCTGTTTTTT
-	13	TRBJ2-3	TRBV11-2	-	CASSLGSTDTQYF	TGTGCCAGCAGCTTAGGCAGCACAGATACGCAGTATTTT
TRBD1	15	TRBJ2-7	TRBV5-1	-	CASSPHGQGVYEQYF	TGCGCCAGCAGCCCGCATGGACAGGGGGTCTACGAGCAGTACTTC
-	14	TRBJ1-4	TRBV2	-	CASSARARGEKLFF	TGTGCCAGCAGTGCCAGGGCGCGGGGTGAAAAACTGTTTTTT
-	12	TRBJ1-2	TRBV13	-	CASSLGMEGYTF	TGTGCCAGCAGCTTAGGGATGGAGGGCTACACCTTC
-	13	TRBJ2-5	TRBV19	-	CASSILGRETQYF	TGTGCCAGTAGTATTCTGGGTCGAGAGACCCAGTACTTC
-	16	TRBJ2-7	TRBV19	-	CASSISIRIPTYEQYF	TGTGCCAGTAGTATATCGATCCGGATACCTACCTACGAGCAGTACTTC
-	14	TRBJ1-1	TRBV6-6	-	CASSYSRGNTEAFF	TGTGCCAGCAGTTACTCACGGGGGAACACTGAAGCTTTCTTT
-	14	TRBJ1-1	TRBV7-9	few	CASSLVGTNTEAFF	TGTGCCAGCAGCTTAGTGGGGACGAACACTGAAGCTTTCTTT
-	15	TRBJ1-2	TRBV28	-	CASREQGKLNYGYTF	TGTGCCAGCAGGGAACAGGGAAAGCTCAACTATGGCTACACCTTC
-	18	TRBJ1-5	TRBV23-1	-	CASSHPKKFQVSNQPQHF	TGCGCCAGCAGTCACCCGAAAAAGTTTCAGGTTAGCAATCAGCCCCAGCATTTT
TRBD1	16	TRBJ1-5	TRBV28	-	CASSTWTGSGNQPQHF	TGTGCCAGCAGTACCTGGACAGGGTCGGGCAATCAGCCCCAGCATTTT
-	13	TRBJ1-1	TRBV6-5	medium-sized	CASTHLGQTEAFF	TGTGCCAGCACCCACCTAGGACAGACTGAAGCTTTCTTT
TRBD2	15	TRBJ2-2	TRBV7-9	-	CATLELAVNTGELFF	TGTGCCACCCTAGAACTAGCGGTTAACACCGGGGAGCTGTTTTTT
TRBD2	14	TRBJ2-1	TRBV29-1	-	CSAGLAVSYNEQFF	TGCAGCGCGGGACTAGCGGTGAGTTACAATGAGCAGTTCTTC
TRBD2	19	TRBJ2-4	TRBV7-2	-	CASSLTTGTSGRAKNIQYF	TGTGCCAGCAGCTTGACGACCGGGACTAGCGGGAGGGCCAAAAACATTCAGTACTTC
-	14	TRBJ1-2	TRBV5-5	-	CASSFSWGDYGYTF	TGTGCCAGCAGCTTCAGCTGGGGGGACTATGGCTACACCTTC
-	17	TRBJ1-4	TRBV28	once	CASSSRPDRVNNEKLFF	TGTGCCAGCAGTTCCCGCCCCGACAGAGTTAATAATGAAAAACTGTTTTTT
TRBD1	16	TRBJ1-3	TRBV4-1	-	CASSQDGAGGRDTIYF	TGCGCCAGCAGCCAAGATGGAGCAGGGGGTAGAGACACCATATATTTT
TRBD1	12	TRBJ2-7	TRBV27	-	CASPDRPEEQYF	TGTGCCAGCCCGGACAGGCCGGAGGAGCAGTACTTC
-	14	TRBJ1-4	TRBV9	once	CASSVSPTNEKLFF	TGTGCCAGCAGCGTAAGTCCAACTAATGAAAAACTGTTTTTT
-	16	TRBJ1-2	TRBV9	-	CASSPDGRALNYGYTF	TGTGCCAGCAGCCCTGACGGCCGAGCTCTCAACTATGGCTACACCTTC
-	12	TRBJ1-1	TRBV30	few	CAWSVENREAFF	TGTGCCTGGAGTGTTGAGAACAGGGAAGCTTTCTTT
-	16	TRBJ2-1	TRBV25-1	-	CASSGSEARSYNEQFF	TGTGCCAGCAGTGGCAGTGAGGCCCGCTCCTACAATGAGCAGTTCTTC
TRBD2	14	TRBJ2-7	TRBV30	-	CAWTPGLLTYEQYF	TGTGCCTGGACTCCGGGACTACTTACCTACGAGCAGTACTTC
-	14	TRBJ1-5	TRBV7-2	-	CASSLDQGLRPQHF	TGTGCCAGCAGCTTAGATCAGGGTTTAAGGCCCCAGCATTTT
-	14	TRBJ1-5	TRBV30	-	CAWSTATSNQPQHF	TGTGCCTGGAGTACCGCAACTAGCAATCAGCCCCAGCATTTT
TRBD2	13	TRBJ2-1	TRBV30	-	CAWEREPYNEQFF	TGTGCCTGGGAGCGGGAGCCCTACAATGAGCAGTTCTTC
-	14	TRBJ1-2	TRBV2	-	CASSEALLSGGFRF	TGTGCCAGCAGTGAAGCGCTTCTCTCGGGGGGTTTTCGCTTC
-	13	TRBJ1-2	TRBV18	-	CASSPNRNYGYTF	TGTGCCAGCTCACCAAACAGGAACTATGGCTACACCTTC
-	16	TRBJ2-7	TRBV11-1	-	CASSGRPWGASYEQYF	TGTGCCAGCAGCGGCCGGCCCTGGGGGGCCTCCTACGAGCAGTACTTC
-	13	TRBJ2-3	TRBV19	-	CASSMGSTDTQYF	TGTGCCAGTAGTATGGGGAGCACAGATACGCAGTATTTT
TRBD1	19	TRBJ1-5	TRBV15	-	CATSSHRDRGPYSNQPQHF	TGTGCCACCAGCAGCCACCGGGACAGGGGGCCCTATAGCAATCAGCCCCAGCATTTT
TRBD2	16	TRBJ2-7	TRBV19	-	CASSPGVSGIRYEQYF	TGTGCCAGTAGCCCCGGTGTTAGCGGGATCCGATACGAGCAGTACTTC